One and the same sample provided the 20 T cell receptor beta chains below, sequenced in a study of tumor-infiltrating lymphocytes in primary liver carcinoma. TCR beta cDNA was prepared out of roughly 450 ng total RNA by means of a constant-region primer. Amplification in three nested multiplex PCR rounds with slightly modified ARM-PCR gave rise to TCR beta libraries. The opening two PCR rounds, roughly 11 cycles each, paired TRBV1-TRBV30 forward primers with a C-beta reverse primer. MiXCR, run by TCRdb on the multiplex PCR reads, gives a single entry per CDR3 protein. The sample has more than 95,000 distinct CDR3 sequences; around 60% are singletons. Both RNA and DNA were isolated together from about 20-30 mg of bulk tissue that had not been sorted. Material: liver tumor tissue from sampling region 3. As to subset: tumor region T3, left-lateral pole. These receptor sequences come from a woman aged 60-75 years with primary liver carcinoma and hepatitis B virus infection.

This chain links TRBV7-8 with TRBJ1-1; 8 positions match TRBD1. CDR3 size: 17 residues. The germline V gene encodes CDR1 SGHVS and CDR2 FQNEAQ. V trimming: 1 base; J trimming: 1 base; junction bases outside the gene matches: 8. CDR3 nucleotide sequence: TGTGCCAGCAGCTTAGTATTCCAGGGGGCCCAGAACACTGAAGCTTTCTTT. Its protein is CASSLVFQGAQNTEAFF.

About this clonotype itself: Germline and junction disagree at one end, which may indicate a read error. The chain has TRBV5-1 and TRBJ1-4; D gene unclear. Germline V gives CDR1 SGHRS, CDR2 YFSETQ. The CDR3 spans 13 residues. DNA for the CDR3: TGCACCAGCAGCCCGGGAGCCAATGAAAAACTGTTTTTT. This codes for CTSSPGANEKLFF.

The chain links TRBV11-1 to TRBJ2-2; 9 bases match TRBD2. CDR1 is SGHAT, CDR2 FQDESV, per germline (reference sequence). The CDR3 consists of 16 residues. J was trimmed by 4 bases and V by 6 bases; bases with no gene match: 9. The CDR3 reads CASSAGTSWSTGELFF. The CDR3 DNA reads as TGTGCCAGCAGTGCAGGGACTAGCTGGAGCACCGGGGAGCTGTTTTTT.

For this clonotype: Germline is not matched at one junction end, which may reflect a read error. In DNA, the CDR3 is TGTGTCAGCAGTAGCCTCTGGGTAAACAGCAATCAGCCCCAGCATTTT. Protein: CVSSSLWVNSNQPQHF. The genes are TRBV12-3 or TRBV12-4 and TRBJ1-5; no firm D call. The CDR3 totals 16 residues.

In regard to this clonotype: Its ends do not fully match the called genes, so a read error is possible. The chain employs TRBV11-2 and TRBJ2-3; 14 positions agree with TRBD2. CDR1 and CDR2 (germline): SGHAT, FQNNGV. The CDR3 runs to 13 residues. In DNA, the CDR3 is TGTGACAGCAGTTCTGGACTAGCGGGAGGCCGGTATTTT. Protein sequence: CDSSSGLAGGRYF. Variable domain in full (rest from reference TRBV11-2 and TRBJ2-3): EAGVAQSPRYKIIEKRQSVAFWCNPISGHATLYWYQQILGQGPKLLIQFQNNGVVDDSQLPKDRFSAERLKGVDSTLKIQPAKLEDSAVYLCDSSSGLAGGRYFGPGTRLTVL.

Details on this clonotype: The junction departs from the called germline gene at one end, perhaps through a read error. This sequence joins TRBV11-1 and TRBJ1-1; 7 bases line up with TRBD1. The CDR3 is 14 residues long. Germline CDR1 reads SGHAT; CDR2 reads FQDESV (reference sequence). The CDR3 DNA follows: TGTGCCAGTAGCTTAAACAGGGGAGATACTGAAGCTTTCTTT. Its translation: CASSLNRGDTEAFF.

Of note for this clonotype: This may be a read error: a much more frequent sequence differs by one nucleotide. The chain uses TRBV4-2 and TRBJ2-2, with 9 bases lining up with TRBD2. The germline V gene has CDR1 LGHNA and CDR2 YNFKEQ. The CDR3 has 17 residues. Here the CDR3 reads CASSQQPGGRGTRELFF. CDR3 in DNA: TGTGCCAGCAGCCAACAACCGGGCGGGAGGGGCACCAGGGAGCTGTTTTTT.

This clonotype was seen a few times. Because the CDR3 is missing its conserved closing phenylalanine or tryptophan, this is likely a read error. The genes are TRBV28 and TRBJ2-7; D is possibly TRBD1 (6 bases). CDR1 is MDHEN, CDR2 SYDVKM, per germline. The V gene lost 5 bases and the J gene lost 3 bases, with 14 bases spanning the gap. This CDR3 is built from 14 residues. Here the CDR3 DNA reads TGTGCCAGCAGTATCCTGGACAGATTCTACGAGCAGTACCTC. Its translation is CASSILDRFYEQYL.

This clonotype was counted only a few times. This rearrangement joins TRBV11-3 to TRBJ2-1; TRBD2 aligns across 7 bases. Germline V lookup: CDR1 SGHNT, CDR2 YENEEA. CDR3 length equals 17 residues. CDR3: CANSLGRGEWCVDEQFF. DNA of the CDR3: TGTGCAAACAGCTTAGGTCGGGGGGAGTGGTGTGTCGATGAGCAGTTCTTC.

This clonotype was counted ten times or more. The chain couples TRBV4-1 to TRBJ2-3; D might be TRBD1 (5 bases). The CDR3 extends over 15 amino acids. Germline CDR1 reads MGHRA; CDR2 reads YSYEKL. Trimming left V 6 bases short and J 2 bases short, with 15 bases between. In nucleotides, the CDR3 is TGCGCCAGCAGACTTGAAGGACACCCCACAGATACGCAGTATTTT. It codes for CASRLEGHPTDTQYF.

CDR3 loop: CASSLRGGADEKLFF. Here the CDR3 DNA reads TGCGCCAGCAGCTTGAGAGGAGGTGCCGATGAAAAACTGTTTTTT. V is TRBV5-1 and J is TRBJ1-4, with D unresolved. V was trimmed by 1 base and J by 6 bases, leaving 13 bases between them. The CDR3 covers 15 residues. CDR1 is SGHRS and CDR2 is YFSETQ in the germline V gene.

This clonotype has more than one count but fewer than ten. The chain links TRBV7-9 to TRBJ2-7, with 16 bases lining up with TRBD2. The V gene's germline CDR1 is SEHNR and CDR2 FQNEAQ (reference sequence). The junction had 9 bases not matched to a gene; V was cut back by 5 bases and J by 2 bases. This CDR3 has 18 residues. In DNA, the CDR3 is TGTGCCAGCAGCCCCGGGACTAGCGGGAGGGGGCCTCCCTACGAGCAGTACTTC. Translation: CASSPGTSGRGPPYEQYF.

As for this clonotype: One junction end disagrees with the germline gene, perhaps due to a read error. The chain combines TRBV11-2 with TRBJ2-3, with D maybe TRBD1 (6 bases). Germline CDR1 is SGHAT and CDR2 is FQNNGV. CDR3 length: 16 residues. For the CDR3, the DNA is TGTGCCAGCGGCTTAGCCAGACAGGCGATCACAGATACGCACTATTTT. Translated: CASGLARQAITDTHYF.

This clonotype has just one count. At one of its ends the junction is not consistent with the germline gene, which may arise from a read error. The J gene is TRBJ2-7, the V gene TRBV10-3, with 10 bases fitting TRBD2. Germline values: CDR1 ENHRY, CDR2 SYGVKD. The CDR3 spans 16 residues. CDR3 residues: CTISTKPELAGNEQYF. The CDR3 region has the DNA TGTACCATCAGTACCAAACCGGAACTAGCGGGAAACGAGCAGTACTTC.

With regard to this clonotype: Sequence at one end of the junction differs from germline and may be a read error. This rearrangement joins TRBV11-2 to TRBJ2-1, with 12 positions matching TRBD2. The CDR3 is 16 amino acids. The germline gives CDR1 SGHAT, CDR2 FQNNGV. The CDR3 DNA is TGTGCCAGGAGCTACGGAACTAGCGGGGGGTACAATGAGCAGTTGTTC. This translates into CARSYGTSGGYNEQLF.

On this clonotype: One base away lies a much larger clone, so this may be a sequencing read error. This chain connects TRBV10-3 to TRBJ2-1, with D possibly TRBD1 on 6 matching bases. Germline CDR1 ENHRY, CDR2 SYGVKD. The CDR3 covers 14 residues. DNA of the CDR3: TGTGCCATCACGACAGGTGAATACTACAATAAGCAGTTCTTC. It specifies CAITTGEYYNKQFF.

With respect to this clonotype: This may stem from a read error, because a much larger clone lies one nucleotide away. This chain joins TRBV14 and TRBJ2-1; D remains ambiguous. Per the germline V gene, CDR1 is SGHDN and CDR2 is FVKESK. This CDR3 region has 16 residues. The CDR3 here is CANSQDILTSYNEQFF. The CDR3 DNA is TGTGCCAACAGCCAAGATATCCTCACCTCCTACAATGAGCAGTTCTTC. The full variable domain, with the rest looked up from reference TRBV14 and TRBJ2-1, is EAGVTQFPSHSVIEKGQTVTLRCDPISGHDNLYWYRRVMGKEIKFLLHFVKESKQDESGMPNNRFLAERTGGTYSTLKVQPAELEDSGVYFCANSQDILTSYNEQFFGPGTRLTVL.

Remarks on this clonotype: An end of the junction differs from the germline gene, which may be a read error. This sequence joins TRBV6-2 or TRBV6-3 and TRBJ2-3; 12 bases are a match to TRBD2. CDR3 length equals 14 residues. Germline lookup yields CDR1 MNHEY and CDR2 SVGEGT. The CDR3 bases are TGTGTCAGCGGCGTGGGGACTAGCGGGGATACGCAGTATTTT. Residues: CVSGVGTSGDTQYF.

This clonotype was found many times. J is TRBJ2-3 and V is TRBV18; D is uncertain. Germline V lookup: CDR1 KGHSH, CDR2 LQKENI. V was trimmed by 2 bases and J by 2 bases, leaving 11 bases between them. The CDR3 runs to 15 residues. CDR3 in amino acids: CASSPDTPITDTQYF. In nucleotides, the CDR3 is TGTGCCAGCTCACCAGATACTCCGATCACAGATACGCAGTATTTT.

In regard to this clonotype: Relative to the germline gene, one junction end is altered; a read error may explain this. The chain employs TRBV11-3 and TRBJ1-2; D unresolved. The germline CDR1 and CDR2 sequences are SGHNT and YENEEA. The CDR3 is made up of 12 amino acids. DNA for the CDR3: TGTGCCAGCAGCCTAACTACAGCGGCTATATGCTTC. Translated, it gives CASSLTTAAICF.